These 29 T cell receptor beta chains originate from one sample sequenced in a study of T cell responses to AZD1222 COVID-19 vaccine (TCRdb year 2021). The label giving this sample's time point can be read as: about 28 days (+/-7) after the second vaccine dose. The library relied on the immunoSEQ multiplex PCR assay. In TCRdb, the immuneACCESS table is reduced to in-frame sequences with V and J assigned. These tables do not hold every clone; where another copy was compared, an unresolved V gene accounts for under half, and the others remain unexplained. The table for this sample lists 150,000 to 200,000 clones; about 92% of them were counted only once. Approximately 6.2% of the sample is taken by the ten largest. The sample was peripheral blood, taken 28 days after the second AZD1222 dose. Every receptor here comes from an adult who received the AZD1222 COVID-19 vaccine.

The chain has TRBV30 and TRBJ1-1; D remains unclear. The CDR3 extends over 11 amino acids. Germline-derived CDR1 and CDR2 are GTSNPN and SVGIG (reference sequence). The V and J ends lost 5 bases and 10 bases respectively, with 14 bases between them. The CDR3 region is CAWEQGRTAFF. DNA for the CDR3: TGTGCCTGGGAGCAAGGGAGAACAGCTTTCTTT.

This chain uses TRBV11-2 with TRBJ1-2; D is unresolved. The CDR3 spans 14 residues. Germline CDR1 is SGHAT and CDR2 is FQNNGV. The V and J ends lost 4 bases and 5 bases respectively, with 14 bases between them. The CDR3 DNA sequence: TGTGCCAGCAGCTCTAGTACCGCGGGTTATGGCTACACCTTC. It encodes CASSSSTAGYGYTF.

Only one count was recorded for this clone. The CDR3 loop reads CASSRTGGSGANVLTF. The CDR3 DNA reads as TGTGCCAGCAGCCGGACAGGGGGGTCTGGGGCCAACGTCCTGACTTTC. This rearrangement joins TRBV13 to TRBJ2-6, with 10 positions matching TRBD1. The CDR3 sequence is 16 residues long. Per germline, CDR1 PRHDT and CDR2 FYEKMQ (reference sequence). V trimming: 5 bases; J trimming: 1 base; junction bases outside the gene matches: 2.

This sequence joins TRBV7-2 and TRBJ2-5; D possibly corresponds to TRBD1 (5 bases). There are 13 residues in the CDR3. Germline values: CDR1 SGHTA, CDR2 FQGNSA. Deletions cut 2 bases from V and 9 bases from J, with 13 bases between. This CDR3 reads CASSLRQIRPQYF. In DNA form, the CDR3 reads TGTGCCAGCAGCTTACGACAGATTCGTCCCCAGTACTTC.

V is TRBV18 and J is TRBJ2-1; D is unclear. V shed 3 bases and J shed 1 base, with 10 bases lying between them. CDR3 length equals 15 residues. Germline CDR1 is KGHSH and CDR2 is LQKENI. This chain's CDR3 is CASSPSAISYNEQFF. In DNA, the CDR3 is TGTGCCAGCTCACCGTCCGCAATATCCTACAATGAGCAGTTCTTC. Based on the CDR3 plus reference TRBV18 and TRBJ2-1, the full variable domain is NAGVMQNPRHLVRRRGQEARLRCSPMKGHSHVYWYRQLPEEGLKFMVYLQKENIIDESGMPKERFSAEFPKEGPSILRIQQVVRGDSAAYFCASSPSAISYNEQFFGPGTRLTVL.

The V gene is TRBV5-6, the J gene TRBJ1-4; TRBD1 agrees at 7 bases. The V segment lost 1 base and the J segment 5 bases; nucleotides outside the gene matches: 11. The germline gives CDR1 SGHDT, CDR2 YYEEEE. This CDR3 has 17 amino acids. The CDR3 spells CASSLRRTGTVNEKLFF. For the CDR3, the DNA is TGTGCCAGCAGCTTGCGCCGAACCGGGACAGTAAATGAAAAACTGTTTTTT.

CDR3 loop: CASSLLVTGYGYTF. The CDR3, as DNA: TGTGCCAGCAGCCTATTAGTTACAGGGTATGGCTACACCTTC. The chain uses TRBV7-2 and TRBJ1-2, with D tentatively TRBD1 (6 bases). Germline lookup yields CDR1 SGHTA and CDR2 FQGNSA. This CDR3 has 14 residues. The ends were cut back, 5 bases at V and 5 bases at J, with 15 bases in the middle.

The chain uses TRBV28 and TRBJ1-5; D perhaps matches TRBD1 (6 bases). CDR1 MDHEN and CDR2 SYDVKM come from the germline V gene. The CDR3 is 14 amino acids. Trimming took 2 bases from V and 4 from J, leaving 9 bases between them. In nucleotides, the CDR3 is TGTGCCAGCAGTTTAGGGGGGCCTAATCAGCCCCAGCATTTT. Protein product: CASSLGGPNQPQHF.

This clone was detected only a few times. The V gene is TRBV28, the J gene TRBJ1-3; D is perhaps TRBD1 (5 bases). The CDR3 length is 14 residues. Trimming left V 7 bases short and J 0 bases short, with 10 bases between. Germline-derived CDR1 and CDR2 are MDHEN and SYDVKM. CDR3 region: CASMGQSSGNTIYF. The CDR3, as DNA: TGTGCCAGCATGGGGCAGTCCTCTGGAAACACCATATATTTT.

The chain uses TRBV7-2 and TRBJ1-6, with 7 bases aligning to TRBD1. The CDR3 is 15 amino acids. Germline-derived CDR1 and CDR2 are SGHTA and FQGNSA. The ends lost 5 bases at V and 10 bases at J; junction bases unmatched: 11. The CDR3 coding sequence is TGTGCCAGCAGCACGACAGGGTTGGGTCGCTCACCCCTCCACTTT. Translated, it gives CASSTTGLGRSPLHF.

The J gene is TRBJ1-3, the V gene TRBV19; possibly TRBD1 for D (5 bases). Germline V gene sequence: CDR1 LNHDA, CDR2 SQIVND (reference sequence). The CDR3 length is 18 residues. Trimming removed 7 bases from V and 0 bases from J, with 22 bases in between. The CDR3 DNA reads TGTGCCAGTAACCCAATGGTGGGACGAGATTTCTCTGGAAACACCATATATTTT. It translates to CASNPMVGRDFSGNTIYF.

The chain carries TRBV19 and TRBJ1-2; a possible D gene is TRBD1 (6 bases). V was trimmed by 6 bases and J by 7 bases, leaving 18 bases between them. Germline V CDR1 and CDR2: LNHDA, SQIVND (reference sequence). This CDR3 contains 14 residues. CDR3 protein: CASRNSQGYGGYTF. CDR3 bases: TGTGCCAGTAGGAACTCACAGGGTTATGGTGGCTACACCTTC.

The V gene is TRBV6-2 or TRBV6-3, the J gene TRBJ2-7; tentative D call: TRBD1 (6 bases). The CDR3 loop spans 14 amino acids. CDR1 MNHEY and CDR2 SVGEGT come from the germline V gene. Trimming shortened V by 5 bases and J by 3 bases, and 14 bases separated the two germline ends. Written as DNA, the CDR3 is TGTGCCAGCAGTCCAGGGGCCGCGAGCTACGAGCAGTACTTC. Its translation: CASSPGAASYEQYF.

This clone turned up a few times. The chain carries TRBV6-5 and TRBJ1-1; TRBD1 is a possible D gene (5 bases). This CDR3 region has 14 residues. With 2 bases removed from V and 7 bases from J, the gap between germline ends came to 14 bases. Looked up from germline, CDR1 is MNHEY and CDR2 is SVGAGI. In nucleotides, the CDR3 is TGTGCCAGCAGTTACGGCAGACAGATAGGTGAAGCTTTCTTT. Translating it yields CASSYGRQIGEAFF.

This clone was observed once. The chain is built from TRBV19 and TRBJ2-5; 8 bases fit TRBD1. After removal of 5 bases from V and 1 base from J, the junction contained 6 bases not matched to a gene. This CDR3 has 15 amino acids. From germline, CDR1 is LNHDA and CDR2 SQIVND (reference sequence). Here the CDR3 DNA reads TGTGCCAGTAGTCCCTCTACAGGGGGCCAAGAGACCCAGTACTTC. This encodes CASSPSTGGQETQYF.

CDR3 in DNA: TGTGCCAGCAGGGATAGGCCCCAAGACAAAAACATTCAGTACTTC. Residues: CASRDRPQDKNIQYF. The chain employs TRBV6-6 and TRBJ2-4; D gene unclear. The V and J ends lost 6 bases and 3 bases respectively, with 15 bases between them. Germline values: CDR1 MNHNY, CDR2 SVGAGI (reference sequence). This CDR3 region has 15 residues.

The chain links TRBV7-2 to TRBJ1-1, with D possibly being TRBD1 (5 bases). Trimming took off 7 bases at V and 2 bases at J, with 14 bases between the two ends. Germline V CDR1 and CDR2: SGHTA, FQGNSA. The CDR3 has 14 amino acids. CDR3 residues: CASTQGRENTEAFF. CDR3 nucleotide sequence: TGTGCCAGCACCCAGGGACGGGAAAACACTGAAGCTTTCTTT.

The CDR3 here is CASSETGSSYNSPLHF. The CDR3 DNA reads as TGTGCCAGCAGTGAGACAGGGAGCTCCTATAATTCACCCCTCCACTTT. This rearrangement joins TRBV6-1 to TRBJ1-6, with 7 bases lining up with TRBD1. The CDR3 has 16 amino acids. Trimming took 3 bases from V and 0 from J; bases not matched to a gene: 2. Germline V lookup: CDR1 MNHNS, CDR2 SASEGT.

The J gene is TRBJ1-2, the V gene TRBV7-9, with D uncertain. CDR1 is SEHNR and CDR2 is FQNEAQ in the germline V gene (reference sequence). The V end lost 5 bases, the J end lost 4 bases, and 11 bases lay between the germline ends. This CDR3 is 13 amino acids long. As DNA, the CDR3 is TGTGCCAGCAGCCCCGACCGTAGCTATGGCTACACCTTC. This encodes CASSPDRSYGYTF.

The V and J genes are TRBV28 and TRBJ1-1, with D perhaps matching TRBD1 (5 bases). CDR1 and CDR2 (germline): MDHEN, SYDVKM. Between the trimmed V and J ends, which lost 8 bases and 3 bases, there was a span of 10 bases. The CDR3 is 12 residues long. The CDR3 sequence is CASGGGYTEAFF. In DNA form, the CDR3 reads TGTGCCAGCGGGGGGGGATACACTGAAGCTTTCTTT.

V gene TRBV6-1 combines with J gene TRBJ2-1; 14 positions match TRBD2. The trim removed 6 bases at V and 4 bases at J, leaving 14 bases unmatched. Germline V lookup: CDR1 MNHNS, CDR2 SASEGT. CDR3 length: 19 residues. The CDR3 region is CASREQTSGGVRDYNEQFF. CDR3 nucleotides: TGTGCCAGCAGGGAACAGACTAGCGGGGGGGTCCGGGATTACAATGAGCAGTTCTTC.

The V and J genes are TRBV3-1 (or the pseudogene TRBV3-2) and TRBJ2-2; 7 bases are a match to TRBD1. V shed 2 bases and J 0 bases; nucleotides not matched to a gene: 3. This CDR3 has 16 amino acids. Germline CDR1 reads LGHDT; CDR2 reads YNNKEL (reference sequence). Here the CDR3 DNA reads TGTGCCAGCAGCCAAAACAGGGGCTCGAACACCGGGGAGCTGTTTTTT. This gives the protein CASSQNRGSNTGELFF.

The chain uses TRBV12-3 or TRBV12-4 and TRBJ1-5; 7 bases map to TRBD1. The CDR3 is 13 amino acids. Losses at the gene ends were 5 bases for V and 4 bases for J; bases not matched to a gene: 2. This CDR3 is CASSPTGNQPQHF. CDR3 in DNA: TGTGCCAGCAGTCCGACAGGGAATCAGCCCCAGCATTTT.

This clone came up once. V and J are TRBV2 and TRBJ1-2, with no clear D. V lost 3 bases and J 7 bases, leaving 9 bases between the germline ends. The CDR3 has 12 residues. Per germline, CDR1 SNHLY and CDR2 FYNNEI. The CDR3 DNA sequence: TGTGCCAGCAGTGACAGAGGACGTGGCTACACCTTC. Translated: CASSDRGRGYTF. Full variable domain (outside the CDR3, taken from reference TRBV2 and TRBJ1-2): EPEVTQTPSHQVTQMGQEVILRCVPISNHLYFYWYRQILGQKVEFLVSFYNNEISEKSEIFDDQFSVERPDGSNFTLKIRSTKLEDSAMYFCASSDRGRGYTFGSGTRLTVV.

The chain has TRBV9 and TRBJ1-4; no firm D call. V lost 0 bases and J 2 bases, leaving 5 bases between the germline ends. This CDR3 spans 14 amino acids. CDR1 is SGDLS and CDR2 is YYNGEE in the germline V gene. Written as DNA, the CDR3 is TGTGCCAGCAGCGTAGCGGGGACTAATGAAAAACTGTTTTTT. Translated: CASSVAGTNEKLFF.

The chain couples TRBV5-5 to TRBJ2-5; D uncertain. V dropped 2 bases and J dropped 1 base, with 12 bases sitting between them. The CDR3 has 15 residues. Germline loops: CDR1 SGHKS, CDR2 YYEKEE (reference sequence). CDR3 sequence (DNA): TGTGCCAGCAGCTTAGGTGGTGACCGCCAAGAGACCCAGTACTTC. This encodes CASSLGGDRQETQYF.

This rearrangement joins TRBV9 to TRBJ2-2; weak D call: TRBD2 (5 bases). Germline V lookup: CDR1 SGDLS, CDR2 YYNGEE. The CDR3 spans 15 residues. V was shortened by 0 bases and J by 5 bases, with 11 bases between the two germline ends. CDR3 loop: CASSVAGSRTGELFF. The CDR3 DNA reads TGTGCCAGCAGCGTAGCGGGGTCCCGTACCGGGGAGCTGTTTTTT.

V is TRBV19 and J is TRBJ2-1; 12 bases fit TRBD2. V shed 4 bases, J shed 5 bases, and the junction held 0 bases outside the gene matches. In germline, CDR1 is LNHDA, CDR2 SQIVND (reference sequence). The length of the CDR3 is 14 residues. In nucleotides, the CDR3 is TGTGCCAGTAGTAGGACTAGCGGGAACAATGAGCAGTTCTTC. It yields the protein CASSRTSGNNEQFF.

The genes are TRBV29-1 and TRBJ2-7, with D unresolved. V was shortened by 1 base and J by 4 bases, with 8 bases between the two germline ends. CDR3 size: 12 residues. CDR1 and CDR2 (germline): SQVTM, ANQGSEA. CDR3 coding DNA: TGCAGCGTTGAAGGCATACAATACGAGCAGTACTTC. Protein sequence: CSVEGIQYEQYF.